The clone carrying this TCR beta chain was seen only a few times. What it binds is not known. Time point: newly diagnosed GD, antithyroid drugs for less than 3 months. The TCR library was made from RNA extracted from PBMCs. One endocrinology department in Xi'an, China, was where patients came from. The data stem from a study of regulatory T cells in long-lasting Graves disease. Across the study: Graves' patients diagnosed newly had used antithyroid drugs under 3 months.

Trimming removed 6 bases from V and 8 bases from J, with 7 bases in between. The CDR3 extends over 11 amino acids. Germline CDR1 and CDR2: ENHRY and SYGVKD. To make TCR beta libraries, researchers used iRepertoire HTBI primers and Arm-PCR of CDR3 regions. TCRdb itself ran the multiplex PCR reads through MiXCR, one entry per CDR3 protein. Of some 320,000 distinct CDR3 sequences in the sample, 18% were seen once. Study-wide findings and caveats: Persistent Graves' cases showed lower TCR diversity than newly diagnosed cases. Repertoires from persistent disease leaned toward TRBV28, TRBJ1-2 and TRBJ2-5.

Source: peripheral blood mononuclear cells (PBMCs), taken at new diagnosis, from a patient treated with antithyroid drugs. The sequence came from a female donor with Graves disease. V is TRBV10-3 and J is TRBJ1-4, with D hard to call. Here the CDR3 DNA reads TGTGCCATCAGCCCCGGGGAAAAACTGTTTTTT. Translating it yields CAISPGEKLFF.